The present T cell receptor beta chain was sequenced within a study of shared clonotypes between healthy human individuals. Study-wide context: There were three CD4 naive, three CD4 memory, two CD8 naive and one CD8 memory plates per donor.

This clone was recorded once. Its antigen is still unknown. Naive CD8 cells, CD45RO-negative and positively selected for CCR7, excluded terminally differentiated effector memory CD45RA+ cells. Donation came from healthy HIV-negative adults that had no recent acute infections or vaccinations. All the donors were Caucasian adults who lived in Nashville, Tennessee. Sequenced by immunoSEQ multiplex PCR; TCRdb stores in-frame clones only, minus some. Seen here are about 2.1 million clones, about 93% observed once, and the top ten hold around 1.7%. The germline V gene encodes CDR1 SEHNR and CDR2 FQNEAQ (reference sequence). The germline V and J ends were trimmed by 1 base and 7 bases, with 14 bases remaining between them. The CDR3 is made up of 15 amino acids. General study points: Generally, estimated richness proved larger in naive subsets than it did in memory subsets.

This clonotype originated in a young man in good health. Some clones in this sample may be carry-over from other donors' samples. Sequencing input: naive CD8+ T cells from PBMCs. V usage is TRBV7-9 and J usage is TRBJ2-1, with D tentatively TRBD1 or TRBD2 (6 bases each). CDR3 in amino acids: CASSLDWRDNNEQFF. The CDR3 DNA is TGTGCCAGCAGCTTAGACTGGCGGGACAATAATGAGCAGTTCTTC.